This T cell receptor beta chain was profiled in a study of T cell responses to AZD1222 COVID-19 vaccine. Study observations and caveats: No repertoire was sampled before or during the peak T cell response, only after it. A reported finding is that nearly half of spike-specific TCRs target unmutated variant regions. Seropositivity was recorded at baseline in only a handful of AZD1222 recipients.

About this clone: Its antigen is unidentified.

The data were produced by immunoSEQ multiplex PCR, yet TCRdb's version contains in-frame clones alone and is incomplete. The sample lists 150,000 or so clones, 85% to 90% occurring once. Pooling covered second doses at about 4 or about 12 weeks. Germline CDR1 is SGHVS and CDR2 is FQNEAQ. With V trimmed by 8 bases and J by 3 bases, 7 bases remained unmatched. This CDR3 has 14 amino acids. Sequences were derived from peripheral blood, sampled 28 days after the second AZD1222 dose. This chain links TRBV7-8 with TRBJ1-1; 9 nucleotides match TRBD1. This TCR was recovered from an adult who received the AZD1222 COVID-19 vaccine. The CDR3 coding sequence is TGTGCCAGCGGGGAAACAGGGGGCTACACTGAAGCTTTCTTT. It is translated as CASGETGGYTEAFF.